Given below is one T cell receptor beta chain in context. Antigen specificity is unknown. This CDR3 has 14 residues. Germline-derived CDR1 and CDR2 are SNHLY and FYNNEI. Trimming took off 4 bases at V and 2 bases at J, with 9 bases between the two ends. This entry comes from a study of cytomegalovirus exposure and HLA in healthy donors. Study conclusions and caveats: Some TCR beta chains (roughly 150 of them) were listed as cytomegalovirus-associated. Specific recognition of CMV antigens was confirmed in vitro for a few chains (all CMV-associated). It was reported that the classifier diagnosed cytomegalovirus status with high specificity and sensitivity in both the original and validation cohorts.

Primers included in the PCR were 60 Vbeta and 13 Jbeta primers. Profiled with immunoSEQ multiplex PCR; TCRdb holds only in-frame clones, not every one. Among about 140,000 clones listed, approximately 82% were seen once. Sequenced sample: PBMCs. The chain joins TRBV2 to TRBJ1-3; a weak D match, TRBD1 (6 bases). This sequence was found in a man aged 40-55 years in good health and CMV-seronegative. The CDR3 sequence is CASSVQGPGNTIYF. DNA of the CDR3: TGTGCCAGCAGTGTGCAGGGGCCTGGAAACACCATATATTTT.